This TCR beta chain is drawn from a study of blood T cell repertoires in COVID-19. Study at large: T cells, B-cell-depleted T cells, or PBMCs provided the cDNA or gDNA that served as material.

Residents of about two dozen US areas, aged about 18 to 95 years, made up the participants. The study assigned cohorts using participant-reported clinical history. Symptom resolution, clearance, or two negative PCRs marked donors in Cohort 3 as recovered. Method: immunoSEQ multiplex PCR; TCRdb's copy keeps in-frame clones and lacks some. Among approximately 180,000 clones listed, almost 80% were seen once. The V gene's germline CDR1 is LNHNV and CDR2 YYDKDF (reference sequence). V lost 0 bases, J lost 4 bases, and 8 bases lay in between. This CDR3 has 14 residues. This receptor was identified in a woman aged 45-59 years who had recovered from COVID-19. Source material: PBMCs or T cells enriched from blood (not recorded which). The rearrangement joins TRBV15 to TRBJ2-3, with a weak D call TRBD2 (6 bases). Written as DNA, the CDR3 is TGTGCCACCAGCAGAGATGGGGAGGCAGATACGCAGTATTTT. Translated: CATSRDGEADTQYF.